This TCR beta chain originates from a study of immune evolution from preneoplasia to lung adenocarcinoma. Germline CDR1 reads MNHNY; CDR2 reads SVGAGI (reference sequence). The CDR3 covers 13 residues. Between the trimmed V and J ends, which lost 8 bases and 7 bases, there was a span of 15 bases. Between about 2014 and 2018, patients underwent resection in Japan or China. Histologic diagnosis was independently verified by two lung pathologists. The study's findings and limits: Normal lung had the highest top T cell clone frequencies. Later-stage lesions appeared to have more T cells, more diversity, less clonality.

TCRdb keeps only in-frame clones here, not all; method: immunoSEQ multiplex PCR. The sample includes some 11,000 clones, around three quarters seen only once; the top ten take around 28%. Concerning this clone: As yet, its antigen is unknown.

The V call is TRBV6-6, the J call TRBJ1-5; the D gene is possibly TRBD1 (6 bases). This receptor was taken from a person in their 60s with lung adenocarcinoma. Some clones in this sample may be carry-over from other donors' samples. The specimen sequenced was FFPE normal lung tissue adjacent to the tumor. CDR3 DNA: TGTGCCAGCTCGAACGGGGGGCGGCAGCCCCAGCATTTT. Encoded protein: CASSNGGRQPQHF.